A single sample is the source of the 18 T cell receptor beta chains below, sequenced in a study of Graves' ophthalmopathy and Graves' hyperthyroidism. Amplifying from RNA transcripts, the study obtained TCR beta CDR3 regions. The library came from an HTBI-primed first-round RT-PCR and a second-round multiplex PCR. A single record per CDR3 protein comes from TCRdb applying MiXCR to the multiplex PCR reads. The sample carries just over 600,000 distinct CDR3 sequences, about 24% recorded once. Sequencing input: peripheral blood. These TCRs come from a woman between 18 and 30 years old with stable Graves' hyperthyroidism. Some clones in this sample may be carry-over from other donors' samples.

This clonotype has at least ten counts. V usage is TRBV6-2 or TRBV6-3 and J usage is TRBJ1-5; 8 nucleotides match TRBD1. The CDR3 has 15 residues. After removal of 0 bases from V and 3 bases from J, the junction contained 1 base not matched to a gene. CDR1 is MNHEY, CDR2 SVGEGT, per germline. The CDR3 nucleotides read TGTGCCAGCAGTTACTCGGGACAGGTCAATCAGCCCCAGCATTTT. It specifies CASSYSGQVNQPQHF.

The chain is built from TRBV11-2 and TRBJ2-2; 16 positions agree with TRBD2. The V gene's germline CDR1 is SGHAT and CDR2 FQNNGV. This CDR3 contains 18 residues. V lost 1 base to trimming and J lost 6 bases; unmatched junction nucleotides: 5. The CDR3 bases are TGTGCCAGCAGCTTAGGGGGACTAGCGGGAGGGCGCCCCGGGGAGCTGTTTTTT. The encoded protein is CASSLGGLAGGRPGELFF.

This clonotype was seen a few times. The DNA of the CDR3 is TGTGCCAGCAGGTCCGGGACAGGGGGCTTCGTTAACACTGAAGCTTTCTTT. Translating gives CASRSGTGGFVNTEAFF. The chain carries TRBV4-2 and TRBJ1-1; 12 bases map to TRBD1. The CDR3 is 17 amino acids. The germline V gene has CDR1 LGHNA and CDR2 YNFKEQ. Unmatched junction bases numbered 10, after V lost 6 bases and J lost 2 bases.

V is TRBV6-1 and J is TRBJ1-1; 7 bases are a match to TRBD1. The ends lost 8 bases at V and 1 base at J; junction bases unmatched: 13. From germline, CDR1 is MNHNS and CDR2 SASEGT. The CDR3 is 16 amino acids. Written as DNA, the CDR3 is TGTGCCAGCCGAAATCGACAGGGAAGGGCGAACACTGAAGCTTTCTTT. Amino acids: CASRNRQGRANTEAFF.

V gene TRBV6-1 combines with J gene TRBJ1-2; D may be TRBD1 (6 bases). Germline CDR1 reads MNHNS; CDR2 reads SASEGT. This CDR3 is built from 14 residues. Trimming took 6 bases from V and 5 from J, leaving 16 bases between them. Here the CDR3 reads CASSPPGARYGYTF. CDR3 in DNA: TGTGCCAGCAGCCCTCCAGGGGCCCGGTATGGCTACACCTTC.

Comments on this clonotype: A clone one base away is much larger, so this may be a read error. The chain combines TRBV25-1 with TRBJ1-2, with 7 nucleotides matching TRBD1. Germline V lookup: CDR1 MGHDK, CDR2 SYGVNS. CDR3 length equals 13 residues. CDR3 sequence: CASSEPGTDGYIF. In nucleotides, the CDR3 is TGTGCCAGCAGTGAACCGGGGACAGATGGCTACATCTTC.

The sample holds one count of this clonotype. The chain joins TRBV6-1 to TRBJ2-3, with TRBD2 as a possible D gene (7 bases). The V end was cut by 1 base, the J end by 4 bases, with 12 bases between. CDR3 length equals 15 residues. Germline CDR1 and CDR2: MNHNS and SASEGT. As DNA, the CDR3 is TGTGCCAGCAGTGAAGAGGGGGGGGGGCCAGATACGCAGTATTTT. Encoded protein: CASSEEGGGPDTQYF.

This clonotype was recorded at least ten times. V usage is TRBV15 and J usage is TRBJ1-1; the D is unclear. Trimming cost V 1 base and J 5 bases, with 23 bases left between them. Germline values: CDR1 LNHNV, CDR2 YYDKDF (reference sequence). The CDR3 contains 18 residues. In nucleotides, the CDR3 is TGTGCCACCAGCAGAGTTCGGACCGGGGTGCCGGCTTTTACTGAAGCTTTCTTT. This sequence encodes CATSRVRTGVPAFTEAFF.

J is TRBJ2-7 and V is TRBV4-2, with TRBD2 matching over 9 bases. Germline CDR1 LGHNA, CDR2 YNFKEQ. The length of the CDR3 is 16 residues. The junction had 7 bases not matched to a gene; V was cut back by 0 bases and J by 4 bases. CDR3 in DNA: TGTGCCAGCAGCCAAGAAGCGGGGGGCACAAATTACGAGCAGTACTTC. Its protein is CASSQEAGGTNYEQYF.

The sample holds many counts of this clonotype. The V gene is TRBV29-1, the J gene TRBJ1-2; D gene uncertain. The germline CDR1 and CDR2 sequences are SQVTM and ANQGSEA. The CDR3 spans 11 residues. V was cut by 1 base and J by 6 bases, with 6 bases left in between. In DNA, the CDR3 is TGCAGCGTTGAAGTAGTAGATGGCTACACCTTC. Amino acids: CSVEVVDGYTF.

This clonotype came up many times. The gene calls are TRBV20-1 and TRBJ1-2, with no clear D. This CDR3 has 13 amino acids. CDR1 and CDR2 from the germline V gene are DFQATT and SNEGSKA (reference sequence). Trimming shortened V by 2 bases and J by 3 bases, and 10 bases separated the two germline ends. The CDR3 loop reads CSARLQLDYGYTF. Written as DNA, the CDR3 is TGCAGTGCTAGACTCCAGCTCGACTATGGCTACACCTTC.

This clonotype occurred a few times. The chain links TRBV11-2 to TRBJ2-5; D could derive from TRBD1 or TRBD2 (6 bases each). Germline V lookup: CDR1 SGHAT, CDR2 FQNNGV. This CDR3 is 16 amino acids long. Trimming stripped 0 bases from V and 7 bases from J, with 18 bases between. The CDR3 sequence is CASSLDPFWGAATQYF. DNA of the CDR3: TGTGCCAGCAGCTTAGATCCGTTTTGGGGGGCCGCGACCCAGTACTTC.

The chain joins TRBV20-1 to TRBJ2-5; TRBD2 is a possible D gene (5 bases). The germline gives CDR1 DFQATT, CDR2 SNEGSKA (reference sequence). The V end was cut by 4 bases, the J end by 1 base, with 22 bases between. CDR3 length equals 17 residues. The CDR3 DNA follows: TGCAGTGCTACGGGGAGTGGTGGGTCTGAATTCCAAGAGACCCAGTACTTC. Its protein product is CSATGSGGSEFQETQYF.

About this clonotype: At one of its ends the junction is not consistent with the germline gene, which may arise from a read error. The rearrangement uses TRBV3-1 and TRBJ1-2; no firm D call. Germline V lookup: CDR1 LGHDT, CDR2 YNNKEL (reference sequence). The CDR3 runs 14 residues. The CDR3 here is CASRTGALMGGHTF. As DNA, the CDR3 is TGTGCCAGCAGGACCGGAGCGCTGATGGGTGGCCACACCTTC.

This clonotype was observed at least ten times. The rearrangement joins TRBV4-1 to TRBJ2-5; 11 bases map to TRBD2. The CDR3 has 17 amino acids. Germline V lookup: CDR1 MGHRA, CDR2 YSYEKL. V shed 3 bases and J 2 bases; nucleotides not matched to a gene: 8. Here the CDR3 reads CASSHPTSGSWQETQYF. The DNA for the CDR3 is TGCGCCAGCAGCCATCCTACTAGCGGGAGTTGGCAAGAGACCCAGTACTTC.

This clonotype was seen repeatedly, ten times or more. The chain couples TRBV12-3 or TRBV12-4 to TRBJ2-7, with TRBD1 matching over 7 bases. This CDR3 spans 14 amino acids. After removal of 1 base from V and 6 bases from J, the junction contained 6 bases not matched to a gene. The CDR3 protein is CASSLEQGYGEQYF. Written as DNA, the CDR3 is TGTGCCAGCAGTTTAGAACAGGGGTACGGCGAGCAGTACTTC.

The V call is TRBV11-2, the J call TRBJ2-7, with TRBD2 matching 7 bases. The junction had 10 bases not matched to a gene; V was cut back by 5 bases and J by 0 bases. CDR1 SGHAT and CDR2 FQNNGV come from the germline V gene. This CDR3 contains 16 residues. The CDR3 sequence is CASSPSGIGASYEQYF. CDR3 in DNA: TGTGCCAGCAGCCCCAGCGGGATAGGGGCCTCCTACGAGCAGTACTTC. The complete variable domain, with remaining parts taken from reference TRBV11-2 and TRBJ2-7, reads EAGVAQSPRYKIIEKRQSVAFWCNPISGHATLYWYQQILGQGPKLLIQFQNNGVVDDSQLPKDRFSAERLKGVDSTLKIQPAKLEDSAVYLCASSPSGIGASYEQYFGPGTRLTVT.

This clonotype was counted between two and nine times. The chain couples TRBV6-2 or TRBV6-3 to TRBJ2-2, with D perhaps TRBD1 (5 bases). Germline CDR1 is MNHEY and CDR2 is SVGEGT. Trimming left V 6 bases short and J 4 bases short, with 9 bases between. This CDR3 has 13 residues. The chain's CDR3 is CASREQGTGELFF. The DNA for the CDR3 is TGTGCCAGCAGGGAGCAGGGCACCGGGGAGCTGTTTTTT.